Shown below are 12 T cell receptor beta chains from a single sample sequenced in a study of CD8+CD57+ T cells in acquired aplastic anemia (dated by TCRdb to 2017 to 2018). Sequencing relied on an Illumina HiSeq 2000. Genomic DNA served as template for TCR beta VDJ combination and CDR3 sequence profiling. TCRdb redid the processing of the public reads, applying fastp at Q25 and MiXCR, and retained in-frame beta chains. Each record represents a unique CDR3 protein, reported with the most common genes and DNA among its rows. This sample gives 350,000 to 450,000 distinct CDR3 sequences in total; about two thirds of them show up just once. Clones ranked in the top ten supply 3% to 5% of the sample. Sequencing was carried out using sorted CD4+, CD8+, or CD8+CD57+ T cells (not recorded which) from PBMCs. All receptors derive from a human donor in good health, serving as a control.

This clonotype was seen only a few times. The rearrangement links TRBV10-3 to TRBJ1-6, with D maybe TRBD1 (6 bases). Germline lookup yields CDR1 ENHRY and CDR2 SYGVKD. This CDR3 contains 16 residues. V was cut by 0 bases and J by 6 bases, with 12 bases left in between. The CDR3 DNA reads as TGTGCCATCAGTGAGTCGCGACAGGCTCCTAATTCACCCCTCCACTTT. Translating gives CAISESRQAPNSPLHF.

In regard to this clonotype: The conserved phenylalanine or tryptophan is not found at the CDR3 terminus, so this likely reflects a read error. It is unclear where the CDR3 begins or ends on the DNA, so no DNA is shown, and the CDR3 is as TCRdb lists it. The J gene is TRBJ2-6, the V gene TRBV7-9. Germline V gene sequence: CDR1 SEHNR, CDR2 FQNEAQ (reference sequence). With termini counted, the CDR3 has 13 amino acids. CDR3 sequence reads: CASGFGGANGGTT.

Notes on this clonotype: One end of the junction is discordant with germline, which a read error may explain. V is TRBV7-9 and J is TRBJ1-6; 7 bases line up with TRBD1. The CDR3 covers 13 residues. CDR1 and CDR2 from the germline V gene are SEHNR and FQNEAQ (reference sequence). CDR3 region: CASSLGTASPLHF. CDR3 in DNA: TGTGCCAGCAGCTTGGGGACAGCGTCACCCCTCCATTTT.

The V and J genes are TRBV7-2 and TRBJ2-2, with D hard to call. V was cut by 1 base and J by 14 bases, with 23 bases left in between. This CDR3 contains 16 residues. Germline V lookup: CDR1 SGHTA, CDR2 FQGNSA. The CDR3 protein is CASSLGIVLYIGALFF. The DNA for the CDR3 is TGTGCCAGCAGCTTAGGGATAGTTCTATACATAGGAGCACTGTTTTTT.

The chain joins TRBV2 to TRBJ2-2; D possibly matches TRBD1 or TRBD2 (6 bases each). The V gene lost 6 bases and the J gene lost 7 bases, with 18 bases spanning the gap. Germline V gene data show CDR1 as SNHLY and CDR2 as FYNNEI. This CDR3 region has 15 residues. As DNA, the CDR3 is TGTGCCAGCAGCCTAGTGGAGGGGGACAACGGGGAGCTGTTTTTT. This codes for CASSLVEGDNGELFF. The whole variable domain, remainder taken from reference TRBV2 and TRBJ2-2, is EPEVTQTPSHQVTQMGQEVILRCVPISNHLYFYWYRQILGQKVEFLVSFYNNEISEKSEIFDDQFSVERPDGSNFTLKIRSTKLEDSAMYFCASSLVEGDNGELFFGEGSRLTVL.

The V gene is TRBV7-2, the J gene TRBJ1-2; 7 bases align to TRBD1. Germline assignment: CDR1 SGHTA and CDR2 FQGNSA. The length of the CDR3 is 14 residues. V dropped 5 bases and J dropped 4; count of bases not matched to a gene: 7. CDR3 nucleotide sequence: TGTGCCAGCAGCAGACAGGGAGGGTCCTATGGCTACACCTTC. This translates into CASSRQGGSYGYTF.

The gene calls are TRBV6-4 and TRBJ1-2; D is ambiguous. From germline, CDR1 is MRHNA and CDR2 SNTAGT. The V gene lost 11 bases and the J gene lost 5 bases, with 15 bases spanning the gap. The CDR3 runs to 12 residues. The CDR3 bases are TGTGCCGCCCGTCCCCGTGATTATGGCTACACCTTC. Translation: CAARPRDYGYTF.

This rearrangement joins TRBV12-3 or TRBV12-4 to TRBJ1-2, with D perhaps TRBD1 (5 bases). The CDR3 runs to 13 residues. Trimming took 6 bases from V and 7 from J, leaving 15 bases between them. The CDR3: CASRMAGSGGYTF. CDR3 nucleotide sequence: TGTGCCAGCAGGATGGCAGGGTCCGGTGGCTACACCTTC.

The CDR3 loop reads CASSPWAGGTEAFF. CDR3 nucleotides: TGTGCCAGCAGCCCCTGGGCAGGGGGCACTGAAGCTTTCTTT. The chain couples TRBV7-2 to TRBJ1-1, with 7 bases aligning to TRBD1. CDR3 length: 14 residues. Trimming removed 5 bases from V and 4 bases from J; junction bases left unmatched: 7. Germline CDR1 is SGHTA and CDR2 is FQGNSA.

Concerning this clonotype itself: A junction boundary mismatches the germline segment, possibly from a read error. The J gene is TRBJ2-1, the V gene TRBV9; D remains unclear. The CDR3 has 13 amino acids. Germline V gene lookup returns CDR1 SGDLS and CDR2 YYNGEE. The CDR3 nucleotides read TGCGCCAGCAGCTTGGATCCGAACAATGCTCAGTTCTTC. Protein sequence: CASSLDPNNAQFF.

The gene calls are TRBV9 and TRBJ1-4, with 7 bases that match TRBD1. The CDR3 loop spans 14 amino acids. Looked up from germline, CDR1 is SGDLS and CDR2 is YYNGEE. V dropped 4 bases and J dropped 14; count of bases not matched to a gene: 14. Here the CDR3 reads CASSPRTGKETLFF. CDR3 DNA: TGTGCCAGCAGCCCTAGGACAGGTAAGGAGACCCTGTTTTTT.

V is TRBV5-6 and J is TRBJ1-2; D is ambiguous. Trimming pared 4 bases from V and 2 bases from J, leaving 12 bases between. CDR3 length equals 14 residues. Germline V gives CDR1 SGHDT, CDR2 YYEEEE. DNA of the CDR3: TGTGCCAGCAGCCCCAATTCAGGCAACTATGGCTACACCTTC. Its translation is CASSPNSGNYGYTF.